The rows below give T cell receptor beta chains drawn from one sample of a study of cytomegalovirus exposure and HLA in healthy donors. Produced via immunoSEQ multiplex PCR; TCRdb's table is partial and in-frame only. This sample has approximately 200,000 clones; over 75% occur once, and the top ten carry 1.3%. Sequencing used PBMCs. All receptors come from a human donor in good health. The CDR3 runs from the conserved cysteine through the conserved F or W. The D gene is left open where the match is weak. Clone size appears in some rows only: once, few, many, or a class for an expanded clone.

J gene: TRBJ2-3
clone size: .
V gene: TRBV7-7
D gene: .
CDR3 DNA: TGTGCTAGCAGCTTTGGGAGGAGCCCCCCAGATACGCAGTATTTT
CDR3 protein: CASSFGRSPPDTQYF

J gene: TRBJ2-7
clone size: .
V gene: TRBV30
D gene: TRBD1
CDR3 DNA: TGTGCCTGGAGTGTAGTCGGGACAGCCTCCTACGAGCAGTACTTC
CDR3 protein: CAWSVVGTASYEQYF

J gene: TRBJ1-2
clone size: .
V gene: TRBV2
D gene: TRBD1
CDR3 DNA: TGTGCCAGCAGCTCCGGACAGGGAATTGGTGGCTACACCTTC
CDR3 protein: CASSSGQGIGGYTF

J gene: TRBJ2-1
clone size: .
V gene: TRBV29-1
D gene: .
CDR3 DNA: TGCAGCCCCTTGGGAGGCCACAATGAGCAGTTCTTC
CDR3 protein: CSPLGGHNEQFF

J gene: TRBJ2-7
clone size: .
V gene: TRBV11-2
D gene: .
CDR3 DNA: TGTGCCAGCAGCTTAGATAGTGGTAGCGACGAGCAGTACTTC
CDR3 protein: CASSLDSGSDEQYF

J gene: TRBJ2-5
clone size: .
V gene: TRBV20-1
D gene: TRBD1
CDR3 DNA: TGCAGTGCTGGGACAGGGCTAACCCAGTACTTC
CDR3 protein: CSAGTGLTQYF

J gene: TRBJ2-1
clone size: .
V gene: TRBV29-1
D gene: TRBD2
CDR3 DNA: TGCAGCGTTGGCCTAGCGGGACGTGGCTCCTACAATGAGCAGTTCTTC
CDR3 protein: CSVGLAGRGSYNEQFF

J gene: TRBJ2-7
clone size: .
V gene: TRBV5-1
D gene: TRBD2
CDR3 DNA: TGCGCCAGCAGCTTGGGTCCCGGGACTAGGACGTCCTACGAGCAGTACTTC
CDR3 protein: CASSLGPGTRTSYEQYF

J gene: TRBJ2-3
clone size: .
V gene: TRBV7-2
D gene: TRBD2
CDR3 DNA: TGTGCCAGCAGCTTAAGGGTAGCGGGAGGAGATACGCAGTATTTT
CDR3 protein: CASSLRVAGGDTQYF

J gene: TRBJ1-2
clone size: once
V gene: TRBV27
D gene: TRBD1
CDR3 DNA: TGTGCCACCCGAAACAGGGGAGACTATGGCTACACCTTC
CDR3 protein: CATRNRGDYGYTF

J gene: TRBJ2-7
clone size: .
V gene: TRBV7-9
D gene: .
CDR3 DNA: TGTGCCAGCAGCTTAGATAGCGTCTACGAGCAGTACTTC
CDR3 protein: CASSLDSVYEQYF

J gene: TRBJ2-2
clone size: .
V gene: TRBV10-1
D gene: .
CDR3 DNA: TGCGCCAGCGGCATCGACTCCTTTACCGGGGAGCTGTTTTTT
CDR3 protein: CASGIDSFTGELFF

J gene: TRBJ2-1
clone size: .
V gene: TRBV27
D gene: .
CDR3 DNA: TGTGCCAGCGCGATTCCGGGTCCTACTAATGAGCAGTTCTTC
CDR3 protein: CASAIPGPTNEQFF

J gene: TRBJ2-7
clone size: .
V gene: TRBV4-1
D gene: .
CDR3 DNA: TGCGCCAGCAGCCAAGTGGGGGAGCGGGCCCCCTACGAGCAGTACTTC
CDR3 protein: CASSQVGERAPYEQYF

J gene: TRBJ2-7
clone size: .
V gene: TRBV4-1
D gene: .
CDR3 DNA: TGCGCCAGCAGCCATCCCCCCAGGGGCACCACCGAGCAGTACTTC
CDR3 protein: CASSHPPRGTTEQYF

J gene: TRBJ2-7
clone size: .
V gene: TRBV5-1
D gene: .
CDR3 DNA: TGCGCCAGCAGCTTGGAGAGGACTAAACAGTACTTC
CDR3 protein: CASSLERTKQYF

J gene: TRBJ2-3
clone size: once
V gene: TRBV5-1
D gene: TRBD2
CDR3 DNA: TGCGCCAGCAGCTTGACTAGCGGAGCACTAGATACGCAGTATTTT
CDR3 protein: CASSLTSGALDTQYF

J gene: TRBJ2-2
clone size: .
V gene: TRBV5-3
D gene: TRBD2
CDR3 DNA: TGTGCCAGAAGCTGGCGGGTGGCAGCGGGAGGGGAGCTGTTTTTT
CDR3 protein: CARSWRVAAGGELFF

J gene: TRBJ2-1
clone size: .
V gene: TRBV28
D gene: TRBD2
CDR3 DNA: TGTGCCAGCAGTACTCGCGGACTAGCGGTCAATAATGAGCAGTTCTTC
CDR3 protein: CASSTRGLAVNNEQFF

J gene: TRBJ2-7
clone size: .
V gene: TRBV18
D gene: TRBD1
CDR3 DNA: TGTGCCAGCTCACCTGACAGGGGTGAGCAGTACTTC
CDR3 protein: CASSPDRGEQYF

J gene: TRBJ1-5
clone size: .
V gene: TRBV9
D gene: .
CDR3 DNA: TGTGCCAGCAGCGTAGAGTCAGACTTAGGAGCCCAGCATTTT
CDR3 protein: CASSVESDLGAQHF

J gene: TRBJ2-7
clone size: .
V gene: TRBV30
D gene: .
CDR3 DNA: TGTGCCTGGAGTTTTAAGAGCTACGAGCAGTACTTC
CDR3 protein: CAWSFKSYEQYF

J gene: TRBJ1-2
clone size: .
V gene: TRBV4-2
D gene: TRBD1
CDR3 DNA: TGTGCCAGCAGCCATTTTCTCCGGGACAGGGTGAAACTTGGCTACACCTTC
CDR3 protein: CASSHFLRDRVKLGYTF

J gene: TRBJ2-5
clone size: .
V gene: TRBV5-6
D gene: TRBD1
CDR3 DNA: TGTGCCAGCAGCTTGAAGGTTTGGCAGGGGGTAGGGCAGTACTTC
CDR3 protein: CASSLKVWQGVGQYF

J gene: TRBJ1-1
clone size: few
V gene: TRBV2
D gene: .
CDR3 DNA: TGTGCCAGCAAAGGGGTCTTCGCTGAAGCTTTCTTT
CDR3 protein: CASKGVFAEAFF

J gene: TRBJ2-3
clone size: .
V gene: TRBV7-3
D gene: .
CDR3 DNA: TGTGCCAGCAGTTCCTCCCGGGGGTCAGATACGCAGTATTTT
CDR3 protein: CASSSSRGSDTQYF

J gene: TRBJ2-1
clone size: .
V gene: TRBV13
D gene: .
CDR3 DNA: TGTGCCAGCAGCTTAGGCGGGGAACTGATCAATGAGCAGTTCTTC
CDR3 protein: CASSLGGELINEQFF

J gene: TRBJ2-7
clone size: .
V gene: TRBV5-1
D gene: .
CDR3 DNA: TGCGCCAGCAGCACGGGACAACTCTACGAGCAGTACTTC
CDR3 protein: CASSTGQLYEQYF

J gene: TRBJ1-3
clone size: few
V gene: TRBV12-2
D gene: .
CDR3 DNA: TGTGCAAGTCGCTTAGGTGAAGGGAGTAACACCATATATTTT
CDR3 protein: CASRLGEGSNTIYF

J gene: TRBJ2-2
clone size: .
V gene: TRBV7-2
D gene: TRBD2
CDR3 DNA: TGTGCCAGCAGCCCCAGGACTAGCGGGAGCTTTGGCGGGGAGCTGTTTTTT
CDR3 protein: CASSPRTSGSFGGELFF

J gene: TRBJ2-7
clone size: once
V gene: TRBV10-3
D gene: TRBD2
CDR3 DNA: TGTGCCATCAGTGGATCTAGCGGGGGAAGCTCCTACGAGCAGTACTTC
CDR3 protein: CAISGSSGGSSYEQYF

J gene: TRBJ2-7
clone size: .
V gene: TRBV5-4
D gene: .
CDR3 DNA: TGTGCCAGCAGCGCGTGGGGGGAAACCTACGAGCAGTACTTC
CDR3 protein: CASSAWGETYEQYF

J gene: TRBJ2-7
clone size: .
V gene: TRBV20-1
D gene: .
CDR3 DNA: TGCAGTGCCGGAGGCCTTCGGGAGCAGTACTTC
CDR3 protein: CSAGGLREQYF

J gene: TRBJ2-7
clone size: few
V gene: TRBV5-3
D gene: .
CDR3 DNA: TGTGCCAGCAGCAAACAGTCCTACGAGCAGTACTTC
CDR3 protein: CASSKQSYEQYF

J gene: TRBJ2-7
clone size: .
V gene: TRBV5-4
D gene: TRBD2
CDR3 DNA: TGTGCCAGCAGCTCCGGGACTAGCGGGAGGGCCGGTGAGCAGTACTTC
CDR3 protein: CASSSGTSGRAGEQYF

J gene: TRBJ1-3
clone size: .
V gene: TRBV2
D gene: .
CDR3 DNA: TGTGCCAGCAGTCGGACAGTCTCTGGAAACACCATATATTTT
CDR3 protein: CASSRTVSGNTIYF

J gene: TRBJ2-1
clone size: few
V gene: TRBV4-3
D gene: TRBD1
CDR3 DNA: TGCGCCAGCAGCCCTGCGGGACAGGGCATGGGTGAGCAGTTCTTC
CDR3 protein: CASSPAGQGMGEQFF

J gene: TRBJ2-1
clone size: .
V gene: TRBV28
D gene: TRBD1
CDR3 DNA: TGTGCCAGCAGTTCGTCTGAGTCAGGGGGCAATGAGCAGTTCTTC
CDR3 protein: CASSSSESGGNEQFF

J gene: TRBJ2-5
clone size: .
V gene: TRBV28
D gene: .
CDR3 DNA: TGTGCCAGCAGTTCTTGGACACAAGAGACCCAGTACTTC
CDR3 protein: CASSSWTQETQYF

J gene: TRBJ2-7
clone size: few
V gene: TRBV30
D gene: TRBD2
CDR3 DNA: TGTGCCTGGAGTGGACTAGCCGTGGCGGACGAGCAGTACTTC
CDR3 protein: CAWSGLAVADEQYF

J gene: TRBJ2-1
clone size: .
V gene: TRBV21-1
D gene: .
CDR3 DNA: .
CDR3 protein: CASWASGIYEQFF

J gene: TRBJ2-5
clone size: .
V gene: TRBV2
D gene: .
CDR3 DNA: TGTGCCAGCAGTGACCCACAGGGAGGGCAAGAGACCCAGTACTTC
CDR3 protein: CASSDPQGGQETQYF

J gene: TRBJ1-4
clone size: .
V gene: TRBV19
D gene: TRBD1
CDR3 DNA: TGTGCCAGTCGTCGGAGAATGGGGACAGGAAAGGGGACTCGTGAAAAACTGTTTTTT
CDR3 protein: CASRRRMGTGKGTREKLFF

J gene: TRBJ2-7
clone size: .
V gene: TRBV29-1
D gene: .
CDR3 DNA: TGCAGCGTTGAAGAGGAGGGGGCTTTCTACGAGCAGTACTTC
CDR3 protein: CSVEEEGAFYEQYF

J gene: TRBJ2-7
clone size: .
V gene: TRBV28
D gene: TRBD2
CDR3 DNA: TGTGCCAGCAGTCCGGGCGCTAGCGGGAGGATGGAGCAGTACTTC
CDR3 protein: CASSPGASGRMEQYF